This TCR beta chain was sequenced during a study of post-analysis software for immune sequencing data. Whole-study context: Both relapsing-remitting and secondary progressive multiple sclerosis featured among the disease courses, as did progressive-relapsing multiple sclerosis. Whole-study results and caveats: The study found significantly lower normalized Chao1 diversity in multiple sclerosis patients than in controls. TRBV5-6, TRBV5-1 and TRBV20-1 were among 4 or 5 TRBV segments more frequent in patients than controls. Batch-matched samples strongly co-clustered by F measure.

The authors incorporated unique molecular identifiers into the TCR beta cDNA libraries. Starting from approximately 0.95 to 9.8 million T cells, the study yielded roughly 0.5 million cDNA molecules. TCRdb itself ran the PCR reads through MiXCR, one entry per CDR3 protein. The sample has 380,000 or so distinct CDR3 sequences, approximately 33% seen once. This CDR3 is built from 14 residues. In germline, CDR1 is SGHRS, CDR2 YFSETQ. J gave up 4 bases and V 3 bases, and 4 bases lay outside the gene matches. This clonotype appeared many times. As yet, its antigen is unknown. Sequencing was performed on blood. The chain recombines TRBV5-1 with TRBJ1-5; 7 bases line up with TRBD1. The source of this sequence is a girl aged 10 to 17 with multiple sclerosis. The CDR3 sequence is CASSSGGGNQPQHF. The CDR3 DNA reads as TGCGCCAGCAGCTCAGGGGGAGGAAATCAGCCCCAGCATTTT.